The next 20 T cell receptor beta chains were all read from a single sample in a study of cytomegalovirus exposure and HLA in healthy donors. PCR involved 60 Vbeta and 13 Jbeta primers. The data were produced by immunoSEQ multiplex PCR, yet TCRdb's version contains in-frame clones alone and is incomplete. The profile shows roughly 170,000 clones, 80% to 90% of them singletons. Specimen: PBMCs. The receptors shown here come from a girl aged 2 to 9 in good health and CMV-seropositive.

The V gene is TRBV19, the J gene TRBJ1-3; D uncertain. The V gene's germline CDR1 is LNHDA and CDR2 SQIVND (reference sequence). This CDR3 contains 14 residues. V was clipped by 5 bases and J by 8 bases, with 16 bases between them. CDR3 residues: CASSAGVTSYTIYF. The DNA for the CDR3 is TGTGCCAGTAGTGCCGGGGTGACGAGCTACACCATATATTTT.

The rearrangement joins TRBV6-1 to TRBJ2-7; 7 nucleotides line up with TRBD1. Per the germline V gene, CDR1 is MNHNS and CDR2 is SASEGT. The CDR3 runs to 14 residues. J was trimmed by 6 bases and V by 6 bases; bases with no gene match: 11. Written as DNA, the CDR3 is TGTGCCAGCAGGTTGGGACAGACCCTCGGCGAGCAGTACTTC. This gives the protein CASRLGQTLGEQYF.

J is TRBJ1-2 and V is TRBV5-1; TRBD1 matches at 7 bases. Looked up from germline, CDR1 is SGHRS and CDR2 is YFSETQ. Trimming took 2 bases from V and 3 from J; bases not matched to a gene: 7. The CDR3 contains 15 residues. In DNA form, the CDR3 reads TGCGCCAGCAGCTTAGGACAGGAGGGGTACTATGGCTACACCTTC. Protein product: CASSLGQEGYYGYTF.

V usage is TRBV6-5 and J usage is TRBJ2-5; 7 positions match TRBD2. CDR3 length: 15 amino acids. V lost 6 bases, J lost 0 bases, and 7 bases stayed unmatched. Per the germline V gene, CDR1 is MNHEY and CDR2 is SVGAGI. The CDR3 coding sequence is TGTGCCAGCAGCGGTGGGAGGGCGTACCAAGAGACCCAGTACTTC. Its translation: CASSGGRAYQETQYF.

The rearrangement links TRBV19 to TRBJ2-7, with D possibly matching TRBD1 (6 bases). From germline, CDR1 is LNHDA and CDR2 SQIVND (reference sequence). The CDR3 consists of 15 residues. V was trimmed by 3 bases and J by 0 bases, leaving 12 bases between them. The CDR3 nucleotides read TGTGCCAGTAGTATCCGGGACACCCGCTCCTACGAGCAGTACTTC. Translation: CASSIRDTRSYEQYF.

This clone was detected only once. The chain joins TRBV19 to TRBJ2-7, with TRBD1 as a possible D gene (5 bases). V lost 1 base, J lost 4 bases, and 14 bases lay in between. The germline gives CDR1 LNHDA, CDR2 SQIVND (reference sequence). The CDR3 extends over 15 amino acids. The CDR3, as DNA: TGTGCCAGTAGTATAGCCCCAGGGCCAGAATACGAGCAGTACTTC. Protein product: CASSIAPGPEYEQYF.

J is TRBJ1-1 and V is TRBV28; 8 nucleotides line up with TRBD1. Germline V gives CDR1 MDHEN, CDR2 SYDVKM. The CDR3 sequence is 15 residues long. V trimming: 8 bases; J trimming: 4 bases; junction bases outside the gene matches: 12. CDR3 sequence: CASLGSGGEVTEAFF. The DNA of the CDR3 is TGTGCCAGCTTAGGATCAGGGGGCGAGGTCACTGAAGCTTTCTTT.

The V call is TRBV21-1, the J call TRBJ1-1; the table's D call of TRBD1 was not tested on the DNA. TRBV21-1 counts as a pseudogene. The CDR3 covers 15 residues. The CDR3 coding sequence is TGTGCCAGCAGCTTAAACCGGGACAGGGCGCCTGAAGCTTTCTTT. Translated: CASSLNRDRAPEAFF.

V and J are TRBV7-6 and TRBJ1-2, with D possibly matching TRBD1 (6 bases). From germline, CDR1 is SGHVS and CDR2 FNYEAQ. CDR3 length equals 16 residues. V lost 5 bases and J 5 bases, leaving 21 bases between the germline ends. Here the CDR3 reads CASSPQLGRGRYGYTF. The CDR3 DNA follows: TGTGCCAGCAGCCCGCAACTGGGCAGGGGAAGATATGGCTACACCTTC.

This chain links TRBV15 with TRBJ1-5; D unclear. This CDR3 comprises 14 residues. V lost 4 bases and J lost 0, with 7 bases in between. CDR1 and CDR2 from the germline V gene are LNHNV and YYDKDF (reference sequence). The CDR3 is CATSISGSNQPQHF. CDR3 coding DNA: TGTGCCACCAGCATCTCGGGTAGCAATCAGCCCCAGCATTTT.

This chain uses TRBV11-2 with TRBJ1-4, with D maybe TRBD1 (6 bases). The germline CDR1 and CDR2 sequences are SGHAT and FQNNGV. Trimming shortened V by 4 bases and J by 5 bases, and 17 bases separated the two germline ends. CDR3 length: 16 residues. In DNA, the CDR3 is TGTGCCAGCAGCTATGTTACAGGGAATAAAAATGAAAAACTGTTTTTT. It specifies CASSYVTGNKNEKLFF.

The CDR3 is CASSLGRYRTDTQYF. CDR3 sequence (DNA): TGCGCCAGCAGCTTGGGGCGGTATAGGACAGATACGCAGTATTTT. The chain recombines TRBV5-1 with TRBJ2-3; no definite D call. The CDR3 is made up of 15 amino acids. V lost 0 bases and J 3 bases, leaving 11 bases between the germline ends. Looked up from germline, CDR1 is SGHRS and CDR2 is YFSETQ.

The V gene is TRBV25-1, the J gene TRBJ1-1, with no clear D. Germline lookup yields CDR1 MGHDK and CDR2 SYGVNS. The V end lost 1 base, the J end lost 4 bases, and 16 bases lay between the germline ends. The length of the CDR3 is 16 residues. The CDR3 region has the DNA TGTGCCAGCAGTGAATCGTCCACAGATTTCGGCACTGAAGCTTTCTTT. Translation gives CASSESSTDFGTEAFF.

The chain carries TRBV7-7 and TRBJ2-5, with no clear D. Germline CDR1 SSHAT, CDR2 FNYEAQ (reference sequence). The CDR3 has 14 residues. V lost 1 base, J lost 2 bases, and 8 bases lay in between. CDR3 residues: CASSLDGSQETQYF. For the CDR3, the DNA is TGTGCCAGCAGCTTAGATGGCAGTCAAGAGACCCAGTACTTC.

The chain recombines TRBV5-1 with TRBJ1-1; 7 bases are shared with TRBD1. Germline lookup yields CDR1 SGHRS and CDR2 YFSETQ. V shed 5 bases and J 1 base; nucleotides not matched to a gene: 8. The CDR3 runs to 15 residues. The CDR3 bases are TGCGCCAGCAGTCCTTTTAGACAGGGGAACACTGAAGCTTTCTTT. Amino acids: CASSPFRQGNTEAFF.

The genes are TRBV6-4 and TRBJ2-1; 7 bases line up with TRBD2. Germline values: CDR1 MRHNA, CDR2 SNTAGT. The V and J ends lost 4 bases and 5 bases, in that order; junction bases with no gene match: 8. The CDR3 has 15 amino acids. As DNA, the CDR3 is TGTGCCAGCAGTGCGGGAGGCCCCCTTCACAATGAGCAGTTCTTC. It is translated as CASSAGGPLHNEQFF.

The V call is TRBV5-1, the J call TRBJ2-7; TRBD2 is a possible D gene (5 bases). The germline V gene encodes CDR1 SGHRS and CDR2 YFSETQ. This CDR3 comprises 14 residues. V lost 0 bases and J 3 bases, leaving 10 bases between the germline ends. The CDR3 reads CASSLAPRDYEQYF. CDR3 DNA sequence: TGCGCCAGCAGCTTGGCCCCGAGGGACTACGAGCAGTACTTC.

This sequence joins TRBV9 and TRBJ1-2; D might be TRBD1 (6 bases). This CDR3 is built from 11 residues. The V end was cut by 7 bases, the J end by 5 bases, with 9 bases between. Germline lookup yields CDR1 SGDLS and CDR2 YYNGEE. CDR3: CASGDRYGYTF. The DNA of the CDR3 is TGTGCCAGCGGCGACAGGTATGGCTACACCTTC.

The V call is TRBV2, the J call TRBJ2-7; 9 bases align to TRBD1. With V trimmed by 4 bases and J by 1 base, 5 bases remained unmatched. Per the germline V gene, CDR1 is SNHLY and CDR2 is FYNNEI. CDR3 length: 15 residues. CDR3 in amino acids: CASSAGQGLSYEQYF. The CDR3 DNA reads as TGTGCCAGCAGTGCGGGACAGGGACTTTCCTACGAGCAGTACTTC.

The V call is TRBV18, the J call TRBJ1-1; the match to TRBD1 covers 7 bases. Germline V gene data show CDR1 as KGHSH and CDR2 as LQKENI. This CDR3 has 15 amino acids. J lost 5 bases, V lost 4 bases, and 10 bases had no gene match. CDR3 coding DNA: TGTGCCAGCTCACTTAAAGGGGGCGTCGAAACTGAAGCTTTCTTT. This translates into CASSLKGGVETEAFF.